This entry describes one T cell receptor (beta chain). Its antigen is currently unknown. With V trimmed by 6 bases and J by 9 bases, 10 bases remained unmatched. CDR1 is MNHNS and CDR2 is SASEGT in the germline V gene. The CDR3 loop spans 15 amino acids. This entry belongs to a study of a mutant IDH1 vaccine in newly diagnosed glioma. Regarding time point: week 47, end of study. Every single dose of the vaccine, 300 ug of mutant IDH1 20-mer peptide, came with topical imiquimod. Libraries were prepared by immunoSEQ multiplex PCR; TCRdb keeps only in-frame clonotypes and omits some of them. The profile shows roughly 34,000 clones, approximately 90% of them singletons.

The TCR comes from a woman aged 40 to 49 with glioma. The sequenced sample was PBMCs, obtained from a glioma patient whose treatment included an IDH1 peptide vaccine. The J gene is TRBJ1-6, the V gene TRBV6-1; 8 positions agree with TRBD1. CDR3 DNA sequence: TGTGCCAGCAGACCTGACAGGGGAGCCAGTTCACCCCTCCACTTT. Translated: CASRPDRGASSPLHF.